This T cell receptor beta chain was sequenced for a study of cytomegalovirus exposure and HLA in healthy donors. Study in general: Around 85 million unique TCRs from HLA-typed donors were held in an early data release.

The study, taken as a whole, reports: Most TCRs appeared rarely, but some public TCRs recurred in many donors. The study listed under 200 cytomegalovirus-associated TCR beta chains.

Of note for this clone: Antigen unknown.

Germline CDR1 reads SGHAT; CDR2 reads FQNNGV. The CDR3 is made up of 15 amino acids. The V and J ends lost 1 base and 9 bases respectively, with 13 bases between them. The PCR was carried out with 60 Vbeta primers and 13 Jbeta primers. The data were produced by immunoSEQ multiplex PCR, yet TCRdb's version contains in-frame clones alone and is incomplete. The data contain 80,000 to 95,000 clones, 63% of them singletons. The gene calls are TRBV11-2 and TRBJ1-6, with D perhaps matching TRBD1 (5 bases). Sample: PBMCs. This sequence was found in a woman younger than 45 in good health and CMV-seronegative. CDR3 loop: CASSLATGTFSPLHF. DNA for the CDR3: TGTGCCAGCAGCTTAGCCACCGGGACTTTTTCACCCCTCCACTTT. Full variable domain (remainder filled in from reference TRBV11-2 and TRBJ1-6): EAGVAQSPRYKIIEKRQSVAFWCNPISGHATLYWYQQILGQGPKLLIQFQNNGVVDDSQLPKDRFSAERLKGVDSTLKIQPAKLEDSAVYLCASSLATGTFSPLHFGNGTRLTVT.